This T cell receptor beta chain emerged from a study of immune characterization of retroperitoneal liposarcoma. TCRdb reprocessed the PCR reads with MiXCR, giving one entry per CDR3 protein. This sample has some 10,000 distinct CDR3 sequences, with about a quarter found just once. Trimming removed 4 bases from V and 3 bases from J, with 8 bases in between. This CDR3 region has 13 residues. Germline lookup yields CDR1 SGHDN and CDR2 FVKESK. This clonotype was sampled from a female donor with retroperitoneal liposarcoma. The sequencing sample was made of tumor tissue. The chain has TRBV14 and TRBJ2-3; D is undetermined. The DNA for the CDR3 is TGTGCCAGCAGCCTGGTCCGTACAGATACGCAGTATTTT. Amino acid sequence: CASSLVRTDTQYF. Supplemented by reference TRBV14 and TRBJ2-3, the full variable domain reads EAGVTQFPSHSVIEKGQTVTLRCDPISGHDNLYWYRRVMGKEIKFLLHFVKESKQDESGMPNNRFLAERTGGTYSTLKVQPAELEDSGVYFCASSLVRTDTQYFGPGTRLTVL.